This T cell receptor (beta chain) emerged from a study of cytomegalovirus exposure and HLA in healthy donors. The overall study: Within an early data release were roughly 90 million unique TCRs drawn from HLA-typed donors.

V lost 2 bases and J lost 2; bases outside the gene matches: 9. This CDR3 is 18 amino acids long. Germline V lookup: CDR1 SEHNR, CDR2 FQNEAQ (reference sequence). Both 60 Vbeta primers and 13 Jbeta primers went into the PCR. In the authors' workflow: Unique TCR beta chains numbered around 75 million in a later analysis, with roughly 11 million shared. Method: immunoSEQ multiplex PCR; TCRdb's copy keeps in-frame clones and lacks some. V, J and clone size are taken as reported in that table, and D and trimming were inferred from the DNA itself. Found here are some 200,000 clones, about 59% of them singletons; the top ten hold over 2.5%. Regarding this clone: Its cognate antigen is unknown.

Study conclusions and caveats: Trimming of TCR beta V- and J-genes showed a link, identified in a later analysis, to a missense DCLRE1C variant. In a later analysis, donors in an Asian-associated ancestry cluster reportedly had fewer N-insertions in productive TCRs than the cohort mean.

This sequence originates from a man aged 35 to 55 in good health and CMV-seronegative. The sequenced material came from PBMCs. V gene TRBV7-9 combines with J gene TRBJ2-7; 13 bases align to TRBD2. The CDR3 sequence: CASSLWVGTSGRAYEQYF. The DNA for the CDR3 is TGTGCCAGCAGCTTATGGGTGGGTACTAGCGGGAGGGCCTACGAGCAGTACTTC.